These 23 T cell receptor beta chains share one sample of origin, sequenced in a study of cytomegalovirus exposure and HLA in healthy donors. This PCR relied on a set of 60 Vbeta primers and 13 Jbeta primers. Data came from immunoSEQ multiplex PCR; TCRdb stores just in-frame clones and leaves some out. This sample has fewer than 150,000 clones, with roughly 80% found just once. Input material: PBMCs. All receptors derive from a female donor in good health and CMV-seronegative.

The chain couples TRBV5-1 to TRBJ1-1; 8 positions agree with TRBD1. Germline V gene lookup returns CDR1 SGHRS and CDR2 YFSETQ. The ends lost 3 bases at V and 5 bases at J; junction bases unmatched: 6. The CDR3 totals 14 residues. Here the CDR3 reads CASSSDRGRTEAFF. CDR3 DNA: TGCGCCAGCAGCTCCGACAGGGGTCGAACTGAAGCTTTCTTT.

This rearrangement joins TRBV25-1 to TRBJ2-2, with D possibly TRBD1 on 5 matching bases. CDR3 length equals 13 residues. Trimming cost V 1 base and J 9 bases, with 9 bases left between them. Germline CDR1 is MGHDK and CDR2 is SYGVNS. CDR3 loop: CASSEFHRWELFF. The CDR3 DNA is TGTGCCAGCAGTGAATTCCACAGGTGGGAGCTGTTTTTT. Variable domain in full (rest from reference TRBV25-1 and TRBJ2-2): EADIYQTPRYLVIGTGKKITLECSQTMGHDKMYWYQQDPGMELHLIHYSYGVNSTEKGDLSSESTVSRIRTEHFPLTLESARPSHTSQYLCASSEFHRWELFFGEGSRLTVL.

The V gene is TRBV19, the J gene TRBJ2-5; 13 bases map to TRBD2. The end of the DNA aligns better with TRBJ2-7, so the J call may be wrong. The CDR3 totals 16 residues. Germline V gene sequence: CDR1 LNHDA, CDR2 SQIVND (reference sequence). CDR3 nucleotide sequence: TGTGCCAGTAGCCGAGGACTAGCGGGAGAACCCTACGAGCAGTACTTC. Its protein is CASSRGLAGEPYEQYF.

The CDR3 coding sequence is TGTGCCAGCACCCCGCGGGGTAATACCCTCACAGATACGCAGTATTTT. Its protein product is CASTPRGNTLTDTQYF. This chain links TRBV2 with TRBJ2-3, with D possibly matching TRBD2 (6 bases). Trimming left V 7 bases short and J 2 bases short, with 19 bases between. The CDR3 contains 16 residues. CDR1 is SNHLY and CDR2 is FYNNEI in the germline V gene.

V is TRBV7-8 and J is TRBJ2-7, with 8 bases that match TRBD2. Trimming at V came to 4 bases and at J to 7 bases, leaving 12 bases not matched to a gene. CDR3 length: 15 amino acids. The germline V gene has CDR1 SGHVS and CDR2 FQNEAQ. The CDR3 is CASSSLAGGFLEQYF. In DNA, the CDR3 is TGTGCCAGCAGCTCTCTGGCGGGAGGATTCTTAGAGCAGTACTTC. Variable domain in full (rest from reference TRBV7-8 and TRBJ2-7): GAGVSQSPRYKVAKRGQDVALRCDPISGHVSLFWYQQALGQGPEFLTYFQNEAQLDKSGLPSDRFFAERPEGSVSTLKIQRTQQEDSAVYLCASSSLAGGFLEQYFGPGTRLTVT.

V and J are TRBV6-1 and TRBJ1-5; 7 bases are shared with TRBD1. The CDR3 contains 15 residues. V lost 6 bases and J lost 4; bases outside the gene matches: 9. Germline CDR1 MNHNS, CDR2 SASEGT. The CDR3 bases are TGTGCCAGCAGCCCGGGACAGCGACCGAATCAGCCCCAGCATTTT. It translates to CASSPGQRPNQPQHF.

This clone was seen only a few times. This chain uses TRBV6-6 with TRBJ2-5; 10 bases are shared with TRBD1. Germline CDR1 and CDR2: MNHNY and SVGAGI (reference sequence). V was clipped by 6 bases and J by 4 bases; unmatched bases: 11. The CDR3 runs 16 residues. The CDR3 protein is CASRLPRGQGRETQYF. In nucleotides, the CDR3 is TGTGCCAGCAGGTTACCTCGGGGACAGGGGCGAGAGACCCAGTACTTC.

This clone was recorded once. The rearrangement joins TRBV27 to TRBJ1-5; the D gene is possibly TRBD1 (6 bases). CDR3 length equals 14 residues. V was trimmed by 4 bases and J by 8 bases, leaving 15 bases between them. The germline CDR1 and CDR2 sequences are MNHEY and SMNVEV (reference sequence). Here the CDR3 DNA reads TGTGCCAGCAGTTATCGGGGGGCATTTGAGCCCCAGCATTTT. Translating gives CASSYRGAFEPQHF.

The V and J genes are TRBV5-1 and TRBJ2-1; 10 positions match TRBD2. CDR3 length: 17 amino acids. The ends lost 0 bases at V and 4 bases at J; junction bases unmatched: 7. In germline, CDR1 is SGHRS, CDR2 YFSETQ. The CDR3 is CASSLGLAGVGYNEQFF. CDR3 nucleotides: TGCGCCAGCAGCTTGGGCCTAGCGGGAGTGGGATACAATGAGCAGTTCTTC.

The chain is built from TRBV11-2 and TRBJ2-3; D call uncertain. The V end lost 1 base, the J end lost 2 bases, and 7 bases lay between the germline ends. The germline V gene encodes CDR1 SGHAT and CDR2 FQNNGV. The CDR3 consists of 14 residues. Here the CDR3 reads CASSLGQFTDTQYF. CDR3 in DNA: TGTGCCAGCAGCTTAGGGCAGTTCACAGATACGCAGTATTTT.

CDR3: CASSDTSGPTYEQYF. The DNA of the CDR3 is TGTGCCAGCAGTGATACTAGCGGGCCCACCTACGAGCAGTACTTC. This chain joins TRBV11-2 and TRBJ2-7; 9 bases match TRBD2. Germline trimming cut 6 bases from V and 2 bases from J; bases unmatched to any gene: 8. Germline CDR1 SGHAT, CDR2 FQNNGV. This CDR3 spans 15 amino acids.

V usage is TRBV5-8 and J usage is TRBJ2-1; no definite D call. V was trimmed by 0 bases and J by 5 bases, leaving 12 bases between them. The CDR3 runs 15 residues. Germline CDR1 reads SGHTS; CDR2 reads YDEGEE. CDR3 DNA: TGTGCCAGCAGCTTGGTGACAAACCTTAACAATGAGCAGTTCTTC. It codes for CASSLVTNLNNEQFF.

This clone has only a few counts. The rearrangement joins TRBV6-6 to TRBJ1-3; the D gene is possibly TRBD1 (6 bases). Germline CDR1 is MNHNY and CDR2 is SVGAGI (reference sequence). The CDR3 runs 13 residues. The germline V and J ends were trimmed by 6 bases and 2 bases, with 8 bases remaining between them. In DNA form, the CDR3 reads TGTGCCAGCAGCTGGACAGCTGGAAACACCATATATTTT. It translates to CASSWTAGNTIYF.

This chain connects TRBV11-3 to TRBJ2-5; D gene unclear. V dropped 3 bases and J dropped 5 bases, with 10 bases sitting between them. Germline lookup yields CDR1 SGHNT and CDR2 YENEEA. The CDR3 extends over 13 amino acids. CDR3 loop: CASSLRQKETQYF. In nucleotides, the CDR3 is TGTGCCAGCAGCTTGAGACAAAAGGAGACCCAGTACTTC.

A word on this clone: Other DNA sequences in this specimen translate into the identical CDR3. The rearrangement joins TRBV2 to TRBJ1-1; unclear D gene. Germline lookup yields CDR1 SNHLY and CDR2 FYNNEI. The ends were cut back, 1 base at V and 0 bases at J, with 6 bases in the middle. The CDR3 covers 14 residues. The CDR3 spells CASSEGRVNTEAFF. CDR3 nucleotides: TGTGCCAGCAGTGAAGGCCGGGTGAACACTGAAGCTTTCTTT.

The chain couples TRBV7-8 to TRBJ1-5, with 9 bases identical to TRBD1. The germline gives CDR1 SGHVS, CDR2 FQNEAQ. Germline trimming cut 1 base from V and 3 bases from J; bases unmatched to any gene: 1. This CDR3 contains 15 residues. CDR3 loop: CASSLGDRVNQPQHF. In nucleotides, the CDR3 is TGTGCCAGCAGCTTAGGGGACAGGGTCAATCAGCCCCAGCATTTT.

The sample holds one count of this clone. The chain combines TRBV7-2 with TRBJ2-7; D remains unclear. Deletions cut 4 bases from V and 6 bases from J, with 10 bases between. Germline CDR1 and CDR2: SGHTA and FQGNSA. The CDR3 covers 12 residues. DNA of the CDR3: TGTGCCAGCAGCTCAACCACAATCGAGCAGTACTTC. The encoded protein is CASSSTTIEQYF.

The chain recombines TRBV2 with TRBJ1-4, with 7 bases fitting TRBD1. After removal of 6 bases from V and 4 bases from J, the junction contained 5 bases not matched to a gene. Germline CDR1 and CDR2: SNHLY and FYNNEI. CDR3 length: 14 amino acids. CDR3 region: CASSLTGINEKLFF. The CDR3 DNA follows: TGTGCCAGCAGCTTGACAGGGATTAATGAAAAACTGTTTTTT.

The CDR3 sequence is CASSPGQSTDTQYF. The CDR3 nucleotides are TGCGCCAGCAGCCCCGGACAGAGCACAGATACGCAGTATTTT. V and J are TRBV5-1 and TRBJ2-3; possible D gene TRBD1, 6 bases. The CDR3 covers 14 residues. V lost 4 bases to trimming and J lost 0 bases, with 9 bases between them. Germline V gene lookup returns CDR1 SGHRS and CDR2 YFSETQ.

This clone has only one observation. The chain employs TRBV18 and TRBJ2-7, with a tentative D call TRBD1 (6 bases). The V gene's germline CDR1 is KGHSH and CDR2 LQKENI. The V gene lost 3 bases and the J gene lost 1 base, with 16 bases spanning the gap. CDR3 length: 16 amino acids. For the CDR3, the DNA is TGTGCCAGCTCACCGCTAGGGGGAGACAGATCCTACGAGCAGTACTTC. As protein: CASSPLGGDRSYEQYF. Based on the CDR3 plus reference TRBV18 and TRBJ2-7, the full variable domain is NAGVMQNPRHLVRRRGQEARLRCSPMKGHSHVYWYRQLPEEGLKFMVYLQKENIIDESGMPKERFSAEFPKEGPSILRIQQVVRGDSAAYFCASSPLGGDRSYEQYFGPGTRLTVT.

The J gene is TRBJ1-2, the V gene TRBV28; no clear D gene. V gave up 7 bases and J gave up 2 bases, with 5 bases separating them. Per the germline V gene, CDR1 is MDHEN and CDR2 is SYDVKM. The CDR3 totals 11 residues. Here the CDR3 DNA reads TGTGCCAGCATCTCCAACTATGGCTACACCTTC. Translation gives CASISNYGYTF.

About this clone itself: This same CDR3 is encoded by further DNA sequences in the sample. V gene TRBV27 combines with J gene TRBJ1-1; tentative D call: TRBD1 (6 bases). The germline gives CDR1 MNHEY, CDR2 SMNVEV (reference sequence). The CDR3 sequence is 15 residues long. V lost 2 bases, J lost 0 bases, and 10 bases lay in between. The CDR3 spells CASSLRQGLNTEAFF. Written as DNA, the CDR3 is TGTGCCAGCAGTTTAAGGCAGGGGCTGAACACTGAAGCTTTCTTT.

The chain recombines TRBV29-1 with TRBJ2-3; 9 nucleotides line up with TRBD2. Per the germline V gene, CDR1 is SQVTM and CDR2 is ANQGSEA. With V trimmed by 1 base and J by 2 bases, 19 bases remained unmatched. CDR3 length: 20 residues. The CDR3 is CSVEGPGETSGSHPTDTQYF. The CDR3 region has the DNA TGCAGCGTTGAAGGGCCTGGCGAGACTAGCGGCAGTCACCCCACAGATACGCAGTATTTT.